This T cell receptor (beta chain) was captured in a study of blood T cells in healthy people across ages. Primers used in a second PCR of about 7 to 12 cycles were a sample-barcoded 5' primer and a J-beta primer mix. With 12 random nucleotides, a template-switch adaptor tagged each individual cDNA molecule. Using its own MiXCR run on the 5' RACE reads, TCRdb lists one record per CDR3 protein. Of 780,000 or so distinct CDR3 sequences in the sample, more than 55% were seen once. PBMCs numbering at least 6 million were isolated per sample. About this clonotype itself: What it binds is unknown.

Trimming took 7 bases from V and 1 from J, leaving 16 bases between them. The CDR3 covers 16 residues. Germline CDR1 and CDR2: SEHNR and FQNEAQ (reference sequence). Overall study results and limits: Naive T cell percentage and TCR beta diversity correlated strongly. The fall in TCR beta diversity per million T cells was roughly linear with age.

The sample consisted of blood. The clonotype was recovered from a man in his forties in good health. The V gene is TRBV7-9, the J gene TRBJ2-2, with a possible D match to TRBD2 (8 bases). The CDR3 region has the DNA TGTGCCAGCACCCCGGGAGGGGGCAGGAACACCGGGGAGCTGTTTTTT. Protein: CASTPGGGRNTGELFF.